A single sample is the source of the 18 T cell receptor beta chains below, sequenced in a study of vaccination effects on CD4 cells after COVID-19. Sequencing used immunoSEQ multiplex PCR; TCRdb keeps in-frame clones, though not all of them. The data hold roughly 61,000 clones, with more than 80% observed a single time. Antigens of these TCRs are unknown. Expansion of antigen-specific CD4+ T cells with viral peptide pools was carried out by the ViraFEST assay before sequencing. Isolating CD4+ T cells followed ten to eleven days of culture. Material: CD4+ T cells from PBMCs cultured with HCoV-229E spike peptides, obtained before COVID-19 vaccination. These TCRs come from a human donor who received a COVID-19 vaccine.

This clone appeared a few times. The V and J genes are TRBV6-1 and TRBJ1-6; D gene ambiguous. Germline V gene lookup returns CDR1 MNHNS and CDR2 SASEGT. The CDR3 is 13 amino acids. V shed 3 bases and J shed 10 bases, with 10 bases lying between them. CDR3 sequence reads: CASSDLLLSPLHF. As DNA, the CDR3 is TGTGCCAGCAGTGATCTCCTTTTATCACCCCTCCACTTT.

The gene calls are TRBV10-3 and TRBJ2-1; 8 bases match TRBD2. The CDR3 spans 20 residues. Germline assignment: CDR1 ENHRY and CDR2 SYGVKD. The trim removed 4 bases at V and 0 bases at J, leaving 17 bases unmatched. The CDR3 nucleotides read TGTGCCATCAGTGGGTTTATGGCGGGGGGACACGAGAGCTCCTACAATGAGCAGTTCTTC. Amino acid sequence: CAISGFMAGGHESSYNEQFF.

The chain recombines TRBV7-2 with TRBJ2-5, with 11 bases matching TRBD1. Germline V gives CDR1 SGHTA, CDR2 FQGNSA. The CDR3 extends over 14 amino acids. J was trimmed by 7 bases and V by 4 bases; bases with no gene match: 5. The CDR3 sequence: CASSSIGTGGTQYF. DNA for the CDR3: TGTGCCAGCAGCTCGATTGGGACAGGGGGGACCCAGTACTTC. Full variable domain (outside the CDR3, taken from reference TRBV7-2 and TRBJ2-5): GAGVSQSPSNKVTEKGKDVELRCDPISGHTALYWYRQSLGQGLEFLIYFQGNSAPDKSGLPSDRFSAERTGGSVSTLTIQRTQQEDSAVYLCASSSIGTGGTQYFGPGTRLLVL.

V and J are TRBV5-1 and TRBJ1-4, with D possibly TRBD1 on 5 matching bases. Deletions cut 4 bases from V and 5 bases from J, with 24 bases between. The CDR3 runs 18 residues. Germline CDR1 and CDR2: SGHRS and YFSETQ. The CDR3, as DNA: TGCGCCAGCAGCATTTCAGGGACGTTCCTGAGACTGAATGAAAAACTGTTTTTT. Translated, it gives CASSISGTFLRLNEKLFF. Drawing the rest from reference TRBV5-1 and TRBJ1-4, the complete variable domain is KAGVTQTPRYLIKTRGQQVTLSCSPISGHRSVSWYQQTPGQGLQFLFEYFSETQRNKGNFPGRFSGRQFSNSRSEMNVSTLELGDSALYLCASSISGTFLRLNEKLFFGSGTQLSVL.

The chain couples TRBV15 to TRBJ2-1, with D maybe TRBD2 (5 bases). The CDR3 loop spans 16 amino acids. Germline CDR1 LNHNV, CDR2 YYDKDF (reference sequence). The V and J ends lost 7 bases and 0 bases respectively, with 16 bases between them. In DNA form, the CDR3 reads TGTGCCACCACCGCACTAGGCCGGAGCTCCTACAATGAGCAGTTCTTC. Protein: CATTALGRSSYNEQFF.

The chain links TRBV7-2 to TRBJ2-5, with D maybe TRBD2 (6 bases). The ends were cut back, 3 bases at V and 5 bases at J, with 13 bases in the middle. Germline V lookup: CDR1 SGHTA, CDR2 FQGNSA. CDR3 size: 14 residues. This chain's CDR3 is CASSFGSGVETQYF. For the CDR3, the DNA is TGTGCCAGCAGCTTCGGGTCGGGGGTGGAGACCCAGTACTTC.

The chain links TRBV27 to TRBJ1-5; 8 bases are a match to TRBD1. CDR3 length: 14 residues. Germline assignment: CDR1 MNHEY and CDR2 SMNVEV (reference sequence). V shed 5 bases and J 7 bases; nucleotides not matched to a gene: 7. CDR3 loop: CASSLQGEEQPQHF. CDR3 coding DNA: TGTGCCAGCAGTCTACAGGGGGAAGAACAGCCCCAGCATTTT.

This rearrangement joins TRBV5-4 to TRBJ2-2; the D gene could be TRBD1 or TRBD2 (5 bases each). Germline V lookup: CDR1 SGHNT, CDR2 YYREEE (reference sequence). The CDR3 is 13 amino acids. V dropped 0 bases and J dropped 8 bases, with 8 bases sitting between them. The CDR3 sequence: CASSLAGLGELFF. The DNA of the CDR3 is TGTGCCAGCAGCTTGGCGGGGCTGGGGGAGCTGTTTTTT.

This chain connects TRBV6-5 to TRBJ2-1, with 8 bases aligning to TRBD2. The germline V gene has CDR1 MNHEY and CDR2 SVGAGI. The CDR3 sequence is 14 residues long. V shed 7 bases and J 2 bases; nucleotides not matched to a gene: 4. DNA of the CDR3: TGTGCCAGCATCCTCGGGGGGGCCTACAATGAGCAGTTCTTC. Translation gives CASILGGAYNEQFF.

A single count supports this clone. This chain uses TRBV6-2 or TRBV6-3 with TRBJ1-2, with a possible D match to TRBD1 (5 bases). CDR1 and CDR2 (germline): MNHEY, SVGEGT. This CDR3 has 13 residues. Between the trimmed V and J ends, which lost 1 base and 4 bases, there was a span of 7 bases. CDR3 loop: CASSYYQGYGYTF. For the CDR3, the DNA is TGTGCCAGCAGTTACTACCAGGGCTATGGCTACACCTTC.

The chain is built from TRBV5-1 and TRBJ2-3, with D unclear. Germline V gene lookup returns CDR1 SGHRS and CDR2 YFSETQ. CDR3 size: 16 residues. The V end lost 3 bases, the J end lost 2 bases, and 16 bases lay between the germline ends. CDR3 DNA: TGCGCCAGCAGCTCCCGTCGCTTTTCTAACACAGATACGCAGTATTTT. It yields the protein CASSSRRFSNTDTQYF.

The genes are TRBV7-9 and TRBJ2-1; D remains unclear. Per germline, CDR1 SEHNR and CDR2 FQNEAQ (reference sequence). The CDR3 is 17 residues long. The ends were cut back, 6 bases at V and 5 bases at J, with 23 bases in the middle. CDR3 loop: CASRPRSKDRYNNEQFF. The CDR3 DNA reads as TGTGCCAGCAGACCCCGATCGAAGGACCGCTATAACAATGAGCAGTTCTTC.

The chain links TRBV24-1 to TRBJ2-5; the match to TRBD1 covers 9 bases. This CDR3 has 15 amino acids. Germline-derived CDR1 and CDR2 are KGHDR and SFDVKD. With V trimmed by 4 bases and J by 4 bases, 6 bases remained unmatched. The DNA of the CDR3 is TGTGCCACCAGTGAGGTACAGGGGGCGGGAGAGACCCAGTACTTC. Protein product: CATSEVQGAGETQYF.

The J gene is TRBJ1-5, the V gene TRBV18; D unresolved. Germline assignment: CDR1 KGHSH and CDR2 LQKENI. The CDR3 has 13 residues. V was cut by 3 bases and J by 7 bases, with 10 bases left in between. The CDR3: CASSPIQGQPQHF. The CDR3, as DNA: TGTGCCAGCTCACCTATTCAAGGACAGCCCCAGCATTTT. The entire variable domain, with the rest obtained from reference TRBV18 and TRBJ1-5, is as follows: NAGVMQNPRHLVRRRGQEARLRCSPMKGHSHVYWYRQLPEEGLKFMVYLQKENIIDESGMPKERFSAEFPKEGPSILRIQQVVRGDSAAYFCASSPIQGQPQHFGDGTRLSIL.

The chain carries TRBV27 and TRBJ1-5; D gene uncertain. The CDR3 runs to 13 residues. The ends were cut back, 4 bases at V and 6 bases at J, with 10 bases in the middle. CDR1 and CDR2 from the germline V gene are MNHEY and SMNVEV (reference sequence). This CDR3 reads CASSSRSSQPQHF. The CDR3 DNA follows: TGTGCCAGCAGTTCCCGATCAAGTCAGCCCCAGCATTTT.

The J gene is TRBJ1-2, the V gene TRBV5-1; the D is unclear. Germline CDR1 is SGHRS and CDR2 is YFSETQ. Trimming cost V 0 bases and J 7 bases, with 7 bases left between them. The CDR3 contains 12 residues. The CDR3 protein is CASSLDPGGYTF. The CDR3 region has the DNA TGCGCCAGCAGCTTGGACCCGGGTGGCTACACCTTC. The whole variable domain, remainder taken from reference TRBV5-1 and TRBJ1-2, is KAGVTQTPRYLIKTRGQQVTLSCSPISGHRSVSWYQQTPGQGLQFLFEYFSETQRNKGNFPGRFSGRQFSNSRSEMNVSTLELGDSALYLCASSLDPGGYTFGSGTRLTVV.

The chain joins TRBV4-1 to TRBJ1-6, with D perhaps TRBD1 (5 bases). Trimming removed 3 bases from V and 0 bases from J, with 12 bases in between. There are 17 residues in the CDR3. CDR1 is MGHRA, CDR2 YSYEKL, per germline. Written as DNA, the CDR3 is TGCGCCAGCAGCCAGCTGACAGCCAGCTCCTATAATTCACCCCTCCACTTT. As protein: CASSQLTASSYNSPLHF.

The J gene is TRBJ2-1, the V gene TRBV5-1; TRBD2 aligns across 9 bases. CDR3 size: 16 residues. Germline CDR1 reads SGHRS; CDR2 reads YFSETQ. The junction had 4 bases not matched to a gene; V was cut back by 3 bases and J by 0 bases. CDR3 DNA sequence: TGCGCCAGCAGCTACAATAGCGGGAGCTCCTACAATGAGCAGTTCTTC. Translation: CASSYNSGSSYNEQFF.